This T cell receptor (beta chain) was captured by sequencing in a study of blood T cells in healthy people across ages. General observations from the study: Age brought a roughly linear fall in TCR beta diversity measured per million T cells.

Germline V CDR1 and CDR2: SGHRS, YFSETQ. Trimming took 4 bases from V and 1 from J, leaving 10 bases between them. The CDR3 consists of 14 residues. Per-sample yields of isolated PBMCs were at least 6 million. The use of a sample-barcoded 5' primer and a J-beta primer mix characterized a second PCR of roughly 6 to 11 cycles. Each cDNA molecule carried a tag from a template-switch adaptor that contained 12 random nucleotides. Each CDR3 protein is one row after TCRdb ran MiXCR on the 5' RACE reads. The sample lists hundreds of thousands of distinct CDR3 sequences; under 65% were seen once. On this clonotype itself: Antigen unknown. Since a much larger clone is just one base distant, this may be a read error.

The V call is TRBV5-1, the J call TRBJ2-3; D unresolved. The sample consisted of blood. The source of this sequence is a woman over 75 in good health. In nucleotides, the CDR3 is TGCGCCAGCAGCAAGGACCCAGGCACAGATACGCAGTATTTT. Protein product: CASSKDPGTDTQYF. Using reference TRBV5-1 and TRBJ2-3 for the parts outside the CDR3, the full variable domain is KAGVTQTPRYLIKTRGQQVTLSCSPISGHRSVSWYQQTPGQGLQFLFEYFSETQRNKGNFPGRFSGRQFSNSRSEMNVSTLELGDSALYLCASSKDPGTDTQYFGPGTRLTVL.